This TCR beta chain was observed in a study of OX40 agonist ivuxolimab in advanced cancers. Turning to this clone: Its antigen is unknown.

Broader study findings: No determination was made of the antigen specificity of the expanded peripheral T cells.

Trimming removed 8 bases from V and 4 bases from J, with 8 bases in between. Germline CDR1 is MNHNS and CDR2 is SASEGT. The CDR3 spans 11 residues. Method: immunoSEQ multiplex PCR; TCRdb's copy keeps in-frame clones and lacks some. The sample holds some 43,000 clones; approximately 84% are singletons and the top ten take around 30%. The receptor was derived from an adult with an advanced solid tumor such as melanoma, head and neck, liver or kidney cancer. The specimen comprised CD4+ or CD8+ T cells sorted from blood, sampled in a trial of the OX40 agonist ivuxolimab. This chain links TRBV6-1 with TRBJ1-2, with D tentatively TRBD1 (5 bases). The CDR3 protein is CASGGSYGYTF. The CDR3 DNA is TGTGCCAGCGGGGGAAGCTATGGCTACACCTTC.